A selection of T cell receptor beta chains follows, all from one sample in a study of cytomegalovirus exposure and HLA in healthy donors. The data were produced by immunoSEQ multiplex PCR, yet TCRdb's version contains in-frame clones alone and is incomplete. The sample records approximately 170,000 clones, roughly 85% being singletons. The sequenced sample consisted of PBMCs. The receptors were sampled from a man aged 18 to 30 in good health and CMV-seropositive. Each CDR3 is given with its conserved first and last residue. The order of the fields is clone size, D gene, J gene, V gene, CDR3 protein, CDR3 DNA. A D gene is named only where the DNA matches it firmly. The size entry is marked missing in some rows and otherwise reads once, few, many or a size class.

-,TRBD1,TRBJ1-5,TRBV2,CASTSGTGRQPQHF,TGTGCCAGCACCTCCGGGACAGGGCGTCAGCCCCAGCATTTT
-,-,TRBJ2-7,TRBV7-2,CASSPGWISYEQYF,TGTGCCAGCAGCCCGGGATGGATCTCCTACGAGCAGTACTTC
-,-,TRBJ2-5,TRBV7-6,CASSSREDGRSSRETQYF,TGTGCCAGCAGCTCAAGAGAGGACGGGAGATCCTCCCGAGAGACCCAGTACTTC
few,-,TRBJ1-6,TRBV28,CASSLGQAINSPLHF,TGTGCCAGCAGTTTGGGGCAGGCCATAAATTCACCCCTCCACTTT
-,-,TRBJ1-1,TRBV7-9,CASSLAGTYEAFF,TGTGCCAGCAGCTTAGCCGGGACATATGAAGCTTTCTTT
once,-,TRBJ1-1,TRBV12-5,CASGLSGGTEAFF,TGTGCTAGTGGTTTGTCGGGGGGCACTGAAGCTTTCTTT
-,-,TRBJ1-1,TRBV5-1,CASSLEGQNTEAFF,TGCGCCAGCAGCTTGGAGGGACAGAACACTGAAGCTTTCTTT
-,TRBD2,TRBJ2-1,TRBV5-5,CASSLVRGMAYNEQFF,TGTGCCAGCAGCTTGGTGCGGGGGATGGCCTACAATGAGCAGTTCTTC
-,-,TRBJ1-2,TRBV6-1,CASSEGSYNYGYTF,TGTGCCAGCAGTGAGGGCAGCTATAACTATGGCTACACCTTC
-,TRBD2,TRBJ2-3,TRBV30,CAWSDWAGGTDTQYF,TGTGCCTGGAGTGACTGGGCGGGAGGCACAGATACGCAGTATTTT
once,TRBD1,TRBJ2-7,TRBV7-6,CASSSGQGANEQYF,TGTGCCAGCAGCTCAGGACAGGGGGCCAACGAGCAGTACTTC
-,-,TRBJ1-1,TRBV25-1,CASRGRLSTEAFF,TGTGCCAGCAGGGGGCGTCTCAGCACTGAAGCTTTCTTT
-,-,TRBJ2-4,TRBV21-1,CASSKVIQVVNIQYF,TGTGCCAGCAGCAAAGTGATACAGGTGGTAAACATTCAGTACTTC
few,TRBD1,TRBJ1-6,TRBV30,CAWSGTGGSYNSPLHF,TGTGCCTGGAGTGGGACAGGGGGGTCCTATAATTCACCCCTCCACTTT
-,TRBD2,TRBJ2-1,TRBV27,CATSSGDSREQFF,TGTGCCACTTCGAGCGGGGACTCGCGTGAGCAGTTCTTC
once,TRBD1,TRBJ1-1,TRBV5-6,CASSQGQGDTEAFF,TGTGCCAGCAGCCAAGGACAGGGGGACACTGAAGCTTTCTTT
-,TRBD2,TRBJ2-3,TRBV5-1,CASSLAQLAGGDTQYF,TGCGCCAGCAGCTTGGCCCAACTAGCGGGAGGAGATACGCAGTATTTT
-,-,TRBJ1-3,TRBV7-9,CATHKGNTIYF,TGTGCCACCCACAAGGGAAACACCATATATTTT
-,-,TRBJ1-1,TRBV4-1,CASSQDSRNTEAFF,TGCGCCAGCAGCCAAGATAGCAGGAACACTGAAGCTTTCTTT
-,TRBD1,TRBJ1-1,TRBV20-1,CSAVTGSEAFF,TGCAGTGCTGTGACAGGGTCTGAAGCTTTCTTT
-,-,TRBJ2-2,TRBV5-1,CASQITGELFF,TGCGCCAGCCAGATCACCGGGGAGCTGTTTTTT
few,TRBD1,TRBJ2-7,TRBV28,CASSFTGTGGHEQYF,TGTGCCAGCAGTTTCACCGGGACAGGGGGCCACGAGCAGTACTTC
-,TRBD1,TRBJ2-7,TRBV18,CASSSGQGRDDEQYF,TGTGCCAGCTCATCGGGACAGGGTAGGGACGACGAGCAGTACTTC
-,TRBD1,TRBJ2-1,TRBV7-3,CASSGDRGYNEQFF,TGTGCCAGCAGCGGGGACAGGGGCTACAATGAGCAGTTCTTC
-,TRBD1,TRBJ2-1,TRBV27,CASSRPGQYNEQFF,TGTGCCAGCAGTAGACCGGGACAGTACAATGAGCAGTTCTTC
-,TRBD1,TRBJ1-1,TRBV30,CAWSVGTVNTEAFF,TGTGCCTGGAGTGTGGGGACAGTGAACACTGAAGCTTTCTTT
-,TRBD1,TRBJ1-6,TRBV9,CASSEGQGYNSPLHF,TGTGCCAGCAGCGAGGGACAGGGGTATAATTCACCCCTCCACTTT
-,TRBD1,TRBJ1-2,TRBV19,CASTPLDRAYGYTF,TGTGCCAGTACCCCTCTGGACAGGGCTTATGGCTACACCTTC
-,TRBD1,TRBJ2-7,TRBV7-9,CASSNEQGGYEQYF,TGTGCCAGCAGCAACGAACAGGGGGGATACGAGCAGTACTTC
-,-,TRBJ2-2,TRBV6-6,CASSYLSETGELFF,TGTGCCAGCAGTTACCTAAGCGAAACCGGGGAGCTGTTTTTT
-,TRBD1,TRBJ1-4,TRBV7-8,CASSSRQGNEKLFF,TGTGCCAGCAGCTCCAGACAGGGGAATGAAAAACTGTTTTTT
-,TRBD1,TRBJ1-1,TRBV7-3,CASSQTGGMNTEAFF,TGTGCCAGCAGCCAAACAGGGGGAATGAACACTGAAGCTTTCTTT
-,-,TRBJ2-5,TRBV11-3,CASSPKVGLGAGTQYF,TGTGCCAGCAGCCCTAAGGTGGGGCTTGGCGCAGGGACCCAGTACTTC
few,-,TRBJ1-1,TRBV30,CAWSSGAGRTEAFF,TGTGCCTGGAGTTCAGGGGCAGGGAGAACTGAAGCTTTCTTT
once,TRBD2,TRBJ2-5,TRBV28,CASSAVLREPQETQYF,TGTGCCAGCAGTGCCGTTCTGCGGGAGCCCCAAGAGACCCAGTACTTC
-,TRBD2,TRBJ2-1,TRBV12-5,CASGLVRSGTSYNEQFF,TGTGCTAGTGGTTTGGTACGGAGCGGGACCAGTTACAATGAGCAGTTCTTC
-,TRBD2,TRBJ2-5,TRBV9,CASSQGAGGGKTQYF,TGTGCCAGCAGCCAGGGAGCGGGGGGCGGGAAGACCCAGTACTTC
-,-,TRBJ2-5,TRBV29-1,CSVREMETQYF,TGCAGCGTCCGAGAGATGGAGACCCAGTACTTC
-,-,TRBJ1-5,TRBV7-9,CASSLTDSPNQPQHF,TGTGCCAGCAGCTTAACCGACAGCCCAAATCAGCCCCAGCATTTT
-,-,TRBJ1-2,TRBV28,CASSPGQRHYGYTF,TGTGCCAGCAGCCCTGGACAGAGACATTATGGCTACACCTTC
-,-,TRBJ1-1,TRBV7-9,CASSFLRQERAFF,TGTGCCAGCAGCTTCCTCAGACAGGAGAGGGCTTTCTTT
-,-,TRBJ2-1,TRBV28,CASSRQRSSYNEQFF,TGTGCCAGCAGTCGACAGCGCAGCTCCTACAATGAGCAGTTCTTC
-,TRBD2,TRBJ2-7,TRBV5-6,CASSFYWGTTYEQYF,TGTGCCAGCAGCTTCTATTGGGGGACTACCTACGAGCAGTACTTC
-,TRBD2,TRBJ2-3,TRBV28,CASSYVRAGDLDTQYF,TGTGCCAGCAGTTACGTGAGGGCGGGAGACCTGGATACGCAGTATTTT
-,TRBD2,TRBJ2-3,TRBV28,CASSLLGGASTDTQYF,TGTGCCAGCAGTTTACTCGGGGGGGCGAGCACAGATACGCAGTATTTT
-,TRBD1,TRBJ2-7,TRBV13,CASSHRDRASYEQYF,TGTGCCAGCAGCCACCGGGACAGGGCGTCCTACGAGCAGTACTTC